This T cell receptor (beta chain) was sequenced in a study of blood T cell repertoires in COVID-19. Germline V gives CDR1 LGHNA, CDR2 YSLEER. The CDR3 has 16 amino acids. V dropped 0 bases and J dropped 7; count of bases not matched to a gene: 1. Assay used: immunoSEQ multiplex PCR; TCRdb lists only in-frame clones, some missing. The data contain a few hundred thousand clones, about 81% of them seen just once; the ten biggest clones take up approximately 4%. The specimen sequenced was PBMCs or T cells enriched from blood (not recorded which). The sequence was collected from a young man with acute COVID-19. V usage is TRBV4-3 and J usage is TRBJ2-1, with TRBD2 matching 15 bases. CDR3 residues: CASSQEGTSGRNEQFF. DNA for the CDR3: TGCGCCAGCAGCCAAGAAGGGACTAGCGGGAGGAATGAGCAGTTCTTC.